A selection of T cell receptor beta chains follows, all from one sample in a study of cytomegalovirus exposure and HLA in healthy donors. The method was immunoSEQ multiplex PCR; TCRdb's version includes in-frame clones alone and lacks a portion of them. The repertoire has about 150,000 clones, about nine tenths of them found once; the top ten carry around 5.9%. Sequenced material: PBMCs. All receptors derive from a woman in her twenties or thirties in good health and CMV-seropositive. Both conserved end residues are part of each CDR3. The D gene is left open where the match is weak.

j_gene,d_gene,v_gene,CDR3nt,CDR3aa
TRBJ2-1,TRBD1,TRBV28,TGTGCCAGCAGTTATCAGGGGGCGCGCTACAATGAGCAGTTCTTC,CASSYQGARYNEQFF
TRBJ1-5,.,TRBV7-9,TGTGCCAGCAGCTCAGGGTATAGCAATCAGCCCCAGCATTTT,CASSSGYSNQPQHF
TRBJ2-5,TRBD1,TRBV7-9,TGTGCCAGCAGCTCGACAGGGGACCAAGAGACCCAGTACTTC,CASSSTGDQETQYF
TRBJ2-5,TRBD2,TRBV27,TGTGCCAGCAGTTTCCTCGGACTAGCGGGGGAGGGGACCCAGTACTTC,CASSFLGLAGEGTQYF
TRBJ2-1,.,TRBV7-2,TGTGCCAGCAGCTTAAACGGCCCTTTGGGCGAGCAGTTCTTC,CASSLNGPLGEQFF
TRBJ2-7,TRBD1,TRBV5-1,TGCGCCAGCAGGTTGGGACAGGCCTCCTACGAGCAGTACTTC,CASRLGQASYEQYF
TRBJ2-1,TRBD2,TRBV9,TGTGCCAGCAGCCCACCGGGACTAGTAAATGAGCAGTTCTTC,CASSPPGLVNEQFF
TRBJ2-6,.,TRBV6-1,TGTGCCAGCAGTGACGCAGGCTCTGGGGCCAACGTCCTGACTTTC,CASSDAGSGANVLTF
TRBJ1-6,.,TRBV7-9,TGTGCCAGCAGCTTATACGGTTCGGGGGATAATTCACCCCTCCACTTT,CASSLYGSGDNSPLHF
TRBJ2-3,TRBD2,TRBV5-4,TGTGCCAGCAGCTTTTTGGCGGGAGGGAGCACAGATACGCAGTATTTT,CASSFLAGGSTDTQYF
TRBJ2-7,.,TRBV11-2,TGTGCCAGCAGCTCGACGGGATCTCTCGGCGAGCAGTACTTC,CASSSTGSLGEQYF